This entry features one T cell receptor beta chain sequence. No antigen is known for it. No per-base quality is available; no much larger clone lies one base away. The sample comes from a study of OX40 agonist ivuxolimab in advanced cancers. Study-level background: Ivuxolimab was a fully human IgG2 agonistic monoclonal antibody targeting the costimulatory receptor OX40 (CD134). Partial responses were achieved by three dose-escalation patients, of whom one had hepatocellular carcinoma and two had cutaneous melanoma. Intravenous ivuxolimab was administered to patients every 2 weeks at six dose levels: 0.01, 0.1, 0.3, 1.5, 3 and 10 mg/kg. Patients were allowed to have had prior anti-PD-1, anti-PD-L1 or anti-CTLA-4 therapy, and around 37% of the dose-escalation patients had previously received checkpoint inhibitors. Among the approximately 50 dose-escalation patients, roughly 20 had hepatocellular carcinoma, about 15 melanoma, 9 renal cell carcinoma and 9 head and neck cancer. Peripheral TCRbeta sequencing aimed to test whether ivuxolimab altered TCR sequence diversity and caused clonal T-cell expansion. In the dose-escalation cohort, more than 75% of patients were male, and the mean age was approximately 60 years, with a range of about 20 to 90. The paper covers the monotherapy dose-escalation part of the phase I ivuxolimab trial, which included N ≈ 50 patients.

The germline V gene gives CDR1 as MNHEY and CDR2 as SVGAGI. Between the V and J ends, shortened by 0 bases and 3 bases respectively, the junction contains 12 bases. From its cysteine to its phenylalanine, the CDR3 spans 15 amino acids. This entry keeps only the CDR3 DNA: 45 bases, framed from base 1. Genomic DNA was extracted from sorted cells for sequencing of the TCRbeta CDR3 region. TCRbeta CDR3 regions were sequenced using the immunoSEQ Assay. TCRdb holds this immuneACCESS table with in-frame rearrangements only. Some clones are missing; in checked studies, unresolved V genes explain under half, and the rest has no known cause. In all, the sample holds about 82,000 clones, and just under 95% of those were seen once. 0.6% to 0.7% of the sample belongs to the ten largest clones. What the authors observed across the whole study: In the 0.1-3.0 mg/kg groups, partial responders were among the patients with the lowest normalized peripheral clonal expansion, particularly in CD8+ T cells. At doses of 0.1 to 3.0 mg/kg, clonal expansion of both CD4+ and CD8+ T cells in blood was seen between baseline and week 6. On average, CD8+ T cells showed more expanded clones than CD4+ T cells after ivuxolimab. Which antigens the clonally expanded peripheral T cells were specific for was not determined. Low levels of normalized T-cell clonal expansion were also seen in some patients who did not respond.

Patients with a history of autoimmune disease or receiving systemic immunosuppression were excluded from the trial. In every dose cohort, peripheral blood was drawn for TCR sequencing at baseline, cycle 4 day 1, and cycle 7 day 1. Samples were obtained from an open-label, multicenter, first-in-human phase I dose-escalation trial of ivuxolimab. Adults with locally advanced or metastatic head and neck squamous cell, hepatocellular, melanoma or renal cell carcinoma were enrolled in the trial. Before TCR sequencing, CD4+ and CD8+ T cells were separately sorted from peripheral blood. The clonotype originates from an adult with an advanced solid tumor such as melanoma, head and neck, liver or kidney cancer. Here the sequenced sample was CD4+ or CD8+ T cells sorted from blood, taken in a trial of the OX40 agonist ivuxolimab. The chain is assembled from TRBV6-5 and TRBJ2-7; a confident D gene designation cannot be given. The encoded CDR3 is CASSYSRAPSYEQYF. The nucleotide sequence is given as TGTGCCAGCAGTTACTCGAGAGCCCCCAGCTACGAGCAGTACTTC.